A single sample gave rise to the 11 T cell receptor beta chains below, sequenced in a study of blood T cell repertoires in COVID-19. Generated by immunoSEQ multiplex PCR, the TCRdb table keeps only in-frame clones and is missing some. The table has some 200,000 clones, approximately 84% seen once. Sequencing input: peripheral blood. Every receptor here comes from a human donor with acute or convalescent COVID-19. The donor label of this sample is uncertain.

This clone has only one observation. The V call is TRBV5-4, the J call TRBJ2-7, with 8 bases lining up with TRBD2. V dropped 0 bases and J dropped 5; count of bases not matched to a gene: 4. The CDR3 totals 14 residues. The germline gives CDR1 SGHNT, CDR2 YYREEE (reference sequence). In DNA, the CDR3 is TGTGCCAGCAGCTTGGCGGGAGGGCCTAACGAGCAGTACTTC. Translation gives CASSLAGGPNEQYF.

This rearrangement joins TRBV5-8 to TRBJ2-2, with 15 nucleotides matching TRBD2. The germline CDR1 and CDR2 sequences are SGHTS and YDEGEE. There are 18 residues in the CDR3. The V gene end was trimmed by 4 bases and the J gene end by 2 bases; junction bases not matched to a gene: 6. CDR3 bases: TGTGCCAGCAGCCAGATGGGACTAGCGGGAGGTAACACCGGGGAGCTGTTTTTT. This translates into CASSQMGLAGGNTGELFF.

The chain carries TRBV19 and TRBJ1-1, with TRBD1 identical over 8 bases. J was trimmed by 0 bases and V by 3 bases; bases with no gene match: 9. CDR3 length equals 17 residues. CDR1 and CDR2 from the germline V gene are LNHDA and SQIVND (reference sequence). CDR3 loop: CASSIGTGIGMNTEAFF. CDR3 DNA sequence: TGTGCCAGTAGTATCGGGACAGGTATAGGAATGAACACTGAAGCTTTCTTT.

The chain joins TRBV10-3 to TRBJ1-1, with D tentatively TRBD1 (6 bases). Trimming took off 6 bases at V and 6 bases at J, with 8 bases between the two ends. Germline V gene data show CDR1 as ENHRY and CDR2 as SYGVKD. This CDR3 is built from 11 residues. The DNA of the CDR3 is TGTGCCATCAGAGGGGGGGCTGAAGCTTTCTTT. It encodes CAIRGGAEAFF.

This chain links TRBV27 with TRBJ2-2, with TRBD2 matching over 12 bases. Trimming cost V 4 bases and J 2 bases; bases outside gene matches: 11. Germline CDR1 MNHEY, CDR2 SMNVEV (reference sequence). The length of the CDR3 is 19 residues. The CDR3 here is CASSSILAGGFRNTGELFF. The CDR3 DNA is TGTGCCAGCAGTTCAATACTAGCGGGAGGTTTCCGAAACACCGGGGAGCTGTTTTTT.

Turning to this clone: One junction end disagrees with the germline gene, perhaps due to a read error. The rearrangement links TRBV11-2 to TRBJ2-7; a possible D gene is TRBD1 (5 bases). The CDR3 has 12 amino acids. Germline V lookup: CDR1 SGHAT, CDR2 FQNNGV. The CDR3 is CASSLNQDKTYF. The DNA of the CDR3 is TGTGCCAGCAGCTTAAATCAGGACAAGACTTATTTC.

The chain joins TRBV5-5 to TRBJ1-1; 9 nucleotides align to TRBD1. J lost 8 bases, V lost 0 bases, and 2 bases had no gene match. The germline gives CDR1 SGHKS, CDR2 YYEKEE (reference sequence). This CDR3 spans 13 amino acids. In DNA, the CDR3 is TGTGCCAGCAGCTTGGTAGACAGGGGGGAAGCTTTCTTT. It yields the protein CASSLVDRGEAFF.

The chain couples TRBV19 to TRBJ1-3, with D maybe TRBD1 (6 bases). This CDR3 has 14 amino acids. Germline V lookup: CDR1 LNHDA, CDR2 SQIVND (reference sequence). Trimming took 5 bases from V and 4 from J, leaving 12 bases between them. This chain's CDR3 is CASSHRERGNTIYF. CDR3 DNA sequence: TGTGCCAGTAGTCACAGGGAGAGAGGAAACACCATATATTTT.

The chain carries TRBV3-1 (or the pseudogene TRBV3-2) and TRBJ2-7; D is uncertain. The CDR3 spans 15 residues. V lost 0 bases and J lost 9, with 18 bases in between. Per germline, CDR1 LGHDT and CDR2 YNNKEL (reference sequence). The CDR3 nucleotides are TGTGCCAGCAGCCAAGAGTCGCGGTCCTCGTCGAGGCAGTACTTC. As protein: CASSQESRSSSRQYF.

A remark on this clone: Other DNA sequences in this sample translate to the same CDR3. The CDR3 sequence is CASSPGLAGASYEQYF. The CDR3 DNA follows: TGTGCCAGCAGCCCAGGACTAGCGGGAGCCTCCTACGAGCAGTACTTC. The chain recombines TRBV7-2 with TRBJ2-7; 13 nucleotides align to TRBD2. The CDR3 extends over 16 amino acids. Trimming removed 5 bases from V and 0 bases from J; junction bases left unmatched: 4. The germline V gene encodes CDR1 SGHTA and CDR2 FQGNSA.

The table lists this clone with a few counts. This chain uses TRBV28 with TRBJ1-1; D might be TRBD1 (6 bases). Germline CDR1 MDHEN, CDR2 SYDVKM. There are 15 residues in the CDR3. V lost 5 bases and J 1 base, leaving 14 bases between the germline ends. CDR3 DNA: TGTGCCAGCAGTCAACCCGACAGGCGGAACACTGAAGCTTTCTTT. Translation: CASSQPDRRNTEAFF.